This TCR beta chain stems from a study of shared clonotypes between healthy human individuals. In regard to this clone: Antigen: not known.

Per the authors' pipeline: Filtering of immunoSEQ junctional sequences could not match full-length read filtering. Assay: immunoSEQ multiplex PCR; the TCRdb copy retains only in-frame clones and omits some. That table supplies the V and J calls and clone size; D and trimming were determined from the DNA. The sample yields over a million clones, approximately 97% seen once. The CDR3 sequence is 12 residues long. CDR1 MNHEY and CDR2 SVGAGI come from the germline V gene. Trimming left V 6 bases short and J 3 bases short, with 8 bases between. Study outcomes and limitations: Generation of non-shared clonotypes was less probable than generation of clonotypes shared by all four donors.

The V call is TRBV6-5, the J call TRBJ1-2; no reliable D call. Sequencing was carried out using naive CD4+ T cells sorted from blood. Indicated subset: CD45RA+ positively selected. The clonotype originates from a man between 25 and 39 years old in good health. CDR3 residues: CASRQLDYGYTF. The CDR3, as DNA: TGTGCCAGCAGACAGTTGGACTATGGCTACACCTTC.